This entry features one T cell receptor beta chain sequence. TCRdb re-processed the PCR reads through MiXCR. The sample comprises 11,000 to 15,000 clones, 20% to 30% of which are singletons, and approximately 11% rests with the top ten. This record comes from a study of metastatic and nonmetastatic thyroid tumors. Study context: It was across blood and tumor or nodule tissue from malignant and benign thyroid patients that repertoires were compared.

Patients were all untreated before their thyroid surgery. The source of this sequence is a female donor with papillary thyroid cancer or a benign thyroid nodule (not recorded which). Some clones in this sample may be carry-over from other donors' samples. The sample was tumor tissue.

DNA of the CDR3: TGTGCCAGCAGCTTACTAGGGGGGGCTGGCGAGCAGTACTTC. Encoded protein: CASSLLGGAGEQYF. The chain has TRBV7-3 and TRBJ2-7; weak D call: TRBD2 (7 bases). V shed 2 bases and J shed 6 bases, with 14 bases lying between them. The CDR3 is made up of 14 amino acids. The germline gives CDR1 SGHTA, CDR2 FQGTGA.